The T cell receptor (beta chain) described here comes from a study of blood T cell repertoires in COVID-19. Study-wide background: The study drew acute and convalescent COVID-19 samples from the United States, Italy and Spain. PBMCs, B-cell-depleted T cells, or T cells provided the cDNA or gDNA that made up the material.

Profiled with immunoSEQ multiplex PCR; TCRdb holds only in-frame clones, not every one. The sample lists 230,000 or so clones; less than 90% were seen once. Trimming took 4 bases from V and 7 from J; bases not matched to a gene: 6. Per the germline V gene, CDR1 is GTSNPN and CDR2 is SVGIG (reference sequence). This CDR3 contains 12 residues. This clonotype was obtained from a man aged 35 to 55 with active or convalescent COVID-19. Source material: peripheral blood. This sequence joins TRBV30 and TRBJ2-7, with 8 bases that match TRBD2. The chain's CDR3 is CAWMVAGTEQYF. The CDR3 coding sequence is TGTGCCTGGATGGTAGCGGGGACTGAGCAGTACTTC. The full variable domain, with the rest looked up from reference TRBV30 and TRBJ2-7, is SQTIHQWPATLVQPVGSPLSLECTVEGTSNPNLYWYRQAAGRGLQLLFYSVGIGQISSEVPQNLSASRPQDRQFILSSKKLLLSDSGFYLCAWMVAGTEQYFGPGTRLTVT.